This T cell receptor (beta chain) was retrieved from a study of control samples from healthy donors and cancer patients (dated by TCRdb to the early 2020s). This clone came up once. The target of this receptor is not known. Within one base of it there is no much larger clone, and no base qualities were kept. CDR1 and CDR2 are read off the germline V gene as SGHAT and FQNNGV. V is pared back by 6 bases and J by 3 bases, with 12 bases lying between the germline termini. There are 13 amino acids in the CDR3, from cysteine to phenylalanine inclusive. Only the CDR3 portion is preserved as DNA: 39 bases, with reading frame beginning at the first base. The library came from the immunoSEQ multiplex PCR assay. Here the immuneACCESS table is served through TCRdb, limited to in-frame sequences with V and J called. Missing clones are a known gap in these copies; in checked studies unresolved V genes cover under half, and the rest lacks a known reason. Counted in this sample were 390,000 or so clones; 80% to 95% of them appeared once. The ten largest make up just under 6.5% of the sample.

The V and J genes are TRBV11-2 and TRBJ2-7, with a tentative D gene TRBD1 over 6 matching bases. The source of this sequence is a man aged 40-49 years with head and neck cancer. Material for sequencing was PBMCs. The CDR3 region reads CASSFGQYYEQYF. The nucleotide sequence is TGTGCCAGCAGTTTCGGACAGTACTACGAGCAGTACTTC.